Listed below are T cell receptor beta chains from one sample, sequenced in a study of T cell repertoires in cytomegalovirus infection. Their specific antigens are unknown. TCRdb processed the reads anew with MiXCR; each CDR3 protein has one entry. The sample holds hundreds of thousands of distinct CDR3 sequences, roughly 42% seen once. Sample: cultured PBMCs, taken from culture after CMV antigen stimulation. Every receptor here comes from a human donor in good health (CMV status not recorded). Some clones in this sample may be carry-over from other donors' samples. Both conserved end residues are part of each CDR3. D genes are given only for firm matches. Not all rows give a size; the values are once, few, many and, for expanded clones, a class.

d_call	j_call	v_call	clone_size	cdr3_aa	cdr3_nt
.	TRBJ1-5	TRBV7-6	few	CASSNVNSNQPQHF	TGTGCCAGCAGCAATGTGAATAGCAATCAGCCCCAGCATTTT
TRBD2	TRBJ2-1	TRBV7-2	few	CASSLESGGPYNEQFF	TGTGCCAGCAGCTTAGAGAGCGGGGGGCCCTACAATGAGCAGTTCTTC
TRBD1	TRBJ2-1	TRBV7-2	few	CASSAQGWNEQFF	TGTGCCAGCAGCGCACAGGGGTGGAATGAGCAGTTCTTC
.	TRBJ1-5	TRBV6-1	.	CASSAQDSNQPRHF	TGTGCCAGCAGTGCACAGGATAGCAATCAGCCCCGGCATTTT
.	TRBJ2-2	TRBV7-4	.	CASSLNRALGELFF	TGTGCCAGCAGCTTAAATCGGGCGCTCGGGGAGCTGTTTTTT
.	TRBJ2-6	TRBV10-3	.	CAINGAGATSSGANVLTF	TGTGCCATCAATGGCGCAGGGGCTACCTCCTCTGGGGCCAACGTCCTGACTTTC
.	TRBJ2-5	TRBV6-2/TRBV6-3	.	CASSSRTEERETQYF	TGTGCCAGCAGTTCCAGGACGGAAGAACGGGAGACCCAGTACTTC
.	TRBJ2-2	TRBV7-2	.	CASSLRSSTGELFF	TGTGCCAGCAGCTTAAGGTCGAGCACCGGGGAGCTGTTTTTT
TRBD1	TRBJ2-7	TRBV6-5	.	CASSRGQGANYEQYF	TGTGCCAGCAGCCGCGGCCAGGGGGCGAACTACGAGCAGTACTTC
TRBD1	TRBJ1-6	TRBV2	.	CASSVDRGFSSPLHF	TGTGCCAGCAGTGTAGACAGGGGGTTCTCTTCACCCCTCCACTTT
TRBD1	TRBJ2-1	TRBV11-3	once	CASSLGDRAIYEQFF	TGTGCCAGCAGCTTAGGGGACAGGGCTATCTATGAGCAGTTCTTC
TRBD1	TRBJ1-5	TRBV7-9	.	CASSGDRYQPQHF	TGTGCCAGCAGCGGGGACAGGTATCAGCCCCAGCATTTT
.	TRBJ1-1	TRBV7-8	many	CASIVGRLNTEAFF	TGTGCCAGCATAGTAGGGCGGTTGAACACTGAAGCTTTCTTT
TRBD2	TRBJ2-2	TRBV12-3/TRBV12-4	few	CASSPVRGGAAGELFF	TGTGCCAGCAGCCCCGTTCGGGGGGGGGCCGCCGGGGAGCTGTTTTTT
.	TRBJ1-1	TRBV6-2/TRBV6-3	.	CASSYEAGTLGNTEAFF	TGTGCCAGCAGTTACGAGGCTGGGACACTGGGGAACACTGAAGCTTTCTTT
.	TRBJ2-7	TRBV10-3	.	CAITRGDSYEQYF	TGTGCCATCACACGGGGGGACAGCTACGAGCAGTACTTC
TRBD1	TRBJ2-7	TRBV7-9	few	CASSHRGTGAYEQYF	TGTGCCAGCAGCCATAGAGGGACAGGGGCCTACGAGCAGTACTTC
.	TRBJ2-5	TRBV7-2	.	CASREIAGKTQYF	TGTGCCTCCCGGGAAATAGCTGGGAAGACCCAGTACTTC
TRBD1	TRBJ1-5	TRBV6-1	.	CASSSDRAVRLRDQPQHF	TGTGCCAGCAGTTCGGACAGGGCGGTTAGACTGCGTGATCAGCCCCAGCATTTT
.	TRBJ1-2	TRBV20-1	.	CSAGAANYGYTF	TGCAGTGCTGGGGCCGCTAACTATGGCTACACCTTC
.	TRBJ2-5	TRBV18	.	CASSPGGTGQETQYF	TGTGCCAGCTCACCAGGGGGAACAGGCCAAGAGACCCAGTACTTC
.	TRBJ1-1	TRBV6-6	.	CASSYSRAGHAEAFF	TGTGCCAGCAGTTACTCGAGGGCGGGGCACGCTGAAGCTTTCTTT
TRBD1	TRBJ1-3	TRBV12-3/TRBV12-4	few	CASRGRTGGSGNTIYF	TGTGCCAGCAGAGGCCGCACAGGGGGGTCTGGAAACACCATATATTTT
TRBD2	TRBJ2-7	TRBV7-2	few	CASSLTPGTSGYEQYF	TGTGCCAGCAGCTTAACGCCGGGGACTAGCGGTTACGAGCAGTACTTC
.	TRBJ2-1	TRBV6-2/TRBV6-3	.	CASSLRGQRNDEQFF	TGTGCCAGCAGCCTCAGGGGCCAGAGGAACGATGAGCAGTTCTTC
.	TRBJ2-1	TRBV7-9	few	CASSSHGRRQRWSYNEQFF	TGTGCCAGCAGCTCTCACGGAAGGCGTCAGAGGTGGTCCTACAATGAGCAGTTCTTC
TRBD1	TRBJ1-5	TRBV7-2	few	CASSWRQGPGPQHF	TGTGCCAGCAGCTGGCGACAGGGCCCGGGGCCCCAGCATTTT